Below are 19 T cell receptor beta chains sequenced from a single sample in a study of blood T cell repertoires in COVID-19. The repertoire was sequenced with immunoSEQ multiplex PCR; TCRdb's copy has only in-frame clones and lacks some. Counted here are 65,000 to 90,000 clones, roughly 80% occurring once; the ten biggest clones make up 2% to 2.5%. The specimen sequenced was peripheral blood. The receptors come from a man between 65 and 79 years old with COVID-19, enrolled during active disease.

The V call is TRBV12-3 or TRBV12-4, the J call TRBJ1-2; TRBD1 is a possible D gene (6 bases). V lost 5 bases to trimming and J lost 9 bases, with 16 bases between them. The CDR3 contains 13 residues. The CDR3 region is CASSQTQDRSYTF. The CDR3 DNA sequence: TGTGCCAGCAGTCAAACCCAGGACAGAAGCTACACCTTC.

This chain connects TRBV24-1 to TRBJ2-1, with TRBD1 matching 8 bases. The CDR3 length is 16 residues. V lost 0 bases, J lost 10 bases, and 10 bases stayed unmatched. Germline CDR1 reads KGHDR; CDR2 reads SFDVKD. CDR3 coding DNA: TGTGCCACCAGTGATTTGCGGAGCGCCACAGGGGGGGAGCAGTTCTTC. Translation: CATSDLRSATGGEQFF.

This sequence joins TRBV7-9 and TRBJ2-1, with 9 bases that match TRBD2. After removal of 3 bases from V and 2 bases from J, the junction contained 8 bases not matched to a gene. The CDR3 runs 17 residues. The V gene's germline CDR1 is SEHNR and CDR2 FQNEAQ (reference sequence). The chain's CDR3 is CASSFPGLAPPYNEQFF. The CDR3 bases are TGTGCCAGCAGCTTTCCCGGACTAGCGCCGCCCTACAATGAGCAGTTCTTC.

The chain is built from TRBV6-1 and TRBJ2-7; D remains unclear. Germline CDR1 is MNHNS and CDR2 is SASEGT. This CDR3 spans 11 amino acids. The germline V and J ends were trimmed by 1 base and 6 bases, with 4 bases remaining between them. CDR3 sequence (DNA): TGTGCCAGCAGTGAAGGGAGCGAGCAGTACTTC. It encodes CASSEGSEQYF.

The genes are TRBV28 and TRBJ2-7; D possibly corresponds to TRBD2 (6 bases). The ends were cut back, 5 bases at V and 2 bases at J, with 13 bases in the middle. The germline V gene has CDR1 MDHEN and CDR2 SYDVKM. The CDR3 is 14 residues long. DNA for the CDR3: TGTGCCAGCAGTCCCCCACTAGCTACCTACGAGCAGTACTTC. Translating gives CASSPPLATYEQYF.

The chain couples TRBV29-1 to TRBJ2-1; TRBD2 aligns across 9 bases. The CDR3 covers 14 residues. Germline V CDR1 and CDR2: SQVTM, ANQGSEA. The J segment lost 9 bases and the V segment lost 7 bases, leaving 13 bases of the junction unmatched. CDR3 sequence: CSERKASGIGEQFF. The CDR3 DNA reads as TGCAGCGAAAGAAAGGCTAGCGGGATTGGTGAGCAGTTCTTC.

The chain recombines TRBV9 with TRBJ1-3, with 7 nucleotides matching TRBD1. V dropped 5 bases and J dropped 0; count of bases not matched to a gene: 14. The CDR3 length is 18 residues. Germline V CDR1 and CDR2: SGDLS, YYNGEE. CDR3 DNA sequence: TGTGCCAGCAGTACAGGGGTAAGAGGAGTGAGCTCTGGAAACACCATATATTTT. Its protein is CASSTGVRGVSSGNTIYF.

This chain uses TRBV5-6 with TRBJ1-4, with 7 bases that match TRBD1. The ends lost 4 bases at V and 10 bases at J; junction bases unmatched: 10. The CDR3 runs to 14 residues. CDR1 is SGHDT and CDR2 is YYEEEE in the germline V gene. The DNA for the CDR3 is TGTGCCAGCAGCCCGCCGGGACAGCTACTAAAACTGTTTTTT. Its translation: CASSPPGQLLKLFF.

The chain links TRBV5-1 to TRBJ1-2; 7 bases fit TRBD1. From germline, CDR1 is SGHRS and CDR2 YFSETQ. The CDR3 has 15 amino acids. J gave up 3 bases and V 4 bases, and 9 bases lay outside the gene matches. The CDR3 here is CASSVNRGEDYGYTF. DNA of the CDR3: TGCGCCAGCAGCGTAAACAGGGGAGAAGACTATGGCTACACCTTC. The full variable domain, completed using reference TRBV5-1 and TRBJ1-2, is KAGVTQTPRYLIKTRGQQVTLSCSPISGHRSVSWYQQTPGQGLQFLFEYFSETQRNKGNFPGRFSGRQFSNSRSEMNVSTLELGDSALYLCASSVNRGEDYGYTFGSGTRLTVV.

The V and J genes are TRBV7-3 and TRBJ2-1, with 7 bases that match TRBD1. The CDR3 loop spans 16 amino acids. The junction had 16 bases not matched to a gene; V was cut back by 5 bases and J by 9 bases. The germline V gene encodes CDR1 SGHTA and CDR2 FQGTGA. CDR3 nucleotide sequence: TGTGCCAGCAGCCTCACCCCACAGGGGTGGACGGGTGAGCAGTTCTTC. It yields the protein CASSLTPQGWTGEQFF.

The chain uses TRBV9 and TRBJ1-2; D is undetermined. The CDR3 totals 12 residues. V was shortened by 4 bases and J by 4 bases, with 8 bases between the two germline ends. Germline values: CDR1 SGDLS, CDR2 YYNGEE. CDR3 in amino acids: CASSPPGYGYTF. In DNA, the CDR3 is TGTGCCAGCAGCCCGCCGGGCTATGGCTACACCTTC.

The chain couples TRBV6-4 to TRBJ2-7, with 9 bases that match TRBD2. This CDR3 contains 16 residues. The V segment lost 0 bases and the J segment 5 bases; nucleotides outside the gene matches: 8. Per the germline V gene, CDR1 is MRHNA and CDR2 is SNTAGT. The chain's CDR3 is CASSDSSIAGVNEQYF. The CDR3 DNA sequence: TGTGCCAGCAGTGACTCGAGTATAGCGGGAGTCAACGAGCAGTACTTC.

This clone was seen just once. This sequence joins TRBV5-6 and TRBJ1-1; D ambiguous. CDR3 size: 13 residues. CDR1 and CDR2 from the germline V gene are SGHDT and YYEEEE. V dropped 0 bases and J dropped 3 bases, with 6 bases sitting between them. For the CDR3, the DNA is TGTGCCAGCAGCTTGGAGCTATACACTGAAGCTTTCTTT. This gives the protein CASSLELYTEAFF. Drawing the rest from reference TRBV5-6 and TRBJ1-1, the complete variable domain is DAGVTQSPTHLIKTRGQQVTLRCSPKSGHDTVSWYQQALGQGPQFIFQYYEEEERQRGNFPDRFSGHQFPNYSSELNVNALLLGDSALYLCASSLELYTEAFFGQGTRLTVV.

This chain connects TRBV5-1 to TRBJ2-5, with 7 nucleotides matching TRBD1. Germline CDR1 reads SGHRS; CDR2 reads YFSETQ. The CDR3 contains 13 residues. Trimming took 4 bases from V and 3 from J; bases not matched to a gene: 3. As DNA, the CDR3 is TGCGCCAGCAGCCCGACAGGGAAAGAGACCCAGTACTTC. It translates to CASSPTGKETQYF. The full variable domain, its missing parts supplied by reference TRBV5-1 and TRBJ2-5, is KAGVTQTPRYLIKTRGQQVTLSCSPISGHRSVSWYQQTPGQGLQFLFEYFSETQRNKGNFPGRFSGRQFSNSRSEMNVSTLELGDSALYLCASSPTGKETQYFGPGTRLLVL.

This chain connects TRBV18 to TRBJ2-1, with 7 bases aligning to TRBD1. V was pared by 6 bases and J by 5 bases, with 7 bases of the junction left unmatched. Germline assignment: CDR1 KGHSH and CDR2 LQKENI. CDR3 length: 14 residues. CDR3 in amino acids: CASSPDRAHNEQFF. CDR3 nucleotides: TGTGCCAGCTCCCCAGACAGGGCACACAATGAGCAGTTCTTC.

In DNA form, the CDR3 reads TGTGCCAGCAGTTCCGAACAGGGGCTCCGGAACACTGAAGCTTTCTTT. Amino acid sequence: CASSSEQGLRNTEAFF. The rearrangement links TRBV27 to TRBJ1-1, with 7 nucleotides matching TRBD1. CDR3 length: 16 amino acids. CDR1 MNHEY and CDR2 SMNVEV come from the germline V gene (reference sequence). The V segment lost 4 bases and the J segment 1 base; nucleotides outside the gene matches: 9.

The J gene is TRBJ2-7, the V gene TRBV5-1, with TRBD1 matching over 8 bases. Germline CDR1 is SGHRS and CDR2 is YFSETQ. Unmatched junction bases numbered 7, after V lost 6 bases and J lost 5 bases. CDR3 length: 13 amino acids. CDR3 DNA sequence: TGCGCCAGCACAAAGGGACAGGACCACGAGCAGTACTTC. Protein sequence: CASTKGQDHEQYF.

A note on this clone: Given the absence of the conserved phenylalanine or tryptophan at the CDR3 end, a read error is likely. It is unclear where the CDR3 begins or ends on the DNA, so no DNA is shown, and the CDR3 is as TCRdb lists it. V gene TRBV21-1 combines with J gene TRBJ2-7; the D segment call TRBD2 is taken from the table without a DNA check. TRBV21-1 is labeled a pseudogene. The CDR3 adds up to 10 amino acids, both ends counted. The CDR3 region is CASSKKMLSI.

The genes are TRBV11-3 and TRBJ2-1; 14 nucleotides line up with TRBD2. Germline-derived CDR1 and CDR2 are SGHNT and YENEEA. The CDR3 is made up of 16 amino acids. V trimming: 3 bases; J trimming: 7 bases; junction bases outside the gene matches: 5. CDR3 coding DNA: TGTGCCAGCAGCTTTGGGACTAGCGGGAGTTGGAATGAGCAGTTCTTC. Translating it yields CASSFGTSGSWNEQFF.